Each of the 23 T cell receptor beta chains below was sequenced from the same sample in a study of T cells in localized non-small cell lung cancer. Method: immunoSEQ multiplex PCR; TCRdb's copy keeps in-frame clones and lacks some. Of approximately 10,000 clones listed, approximately 90% were seen once; the top ten hold approximately 13%. This specimen consisted of peripheral blood, obtained before any cancer treatment. These receptors were taken from a male donor at least 60 years old with stage III lung adenocarcinoma.

The chain is built from TRBV30 and TRBJ1-2; the D gene is possibly TRBD1 (6 bases). CDR3 size: 14 residues. V was pared by 0 bases and J by 4 bases, with 12 bases between. In germline, CDR1 is GTSNPN, CDR2 SVGIG (reference sequence). The CDR3 nucleotides are TGTGCCTGGAGTGTTAAAGGGGGAGGCTATGGCTACACCTTC. Its translation: CAWSVKGGGYGYTF.

The V gene is TRBV7-6, the J gene TRBJ2-7; the match to TRBD2 covers 9 bases. V gave up 5 bases and J gave up 0 bases; unmatched junction bases: 11. The CDR3 has 17 residues. Germline values: CDR1 SGHVS, CDR2 FNYEAQ. The CDR3 loop is CASSRGRLADSSYEQYF. The DNA of the CDR3 is TGTGCCAGCAGCCGAGGAAGACTAGCGGATAGCTCCTACGAGCAGTACTTC.

The chain joins TRBV5-1 to TRBJ1-1, with a weak D call TRBD1 (5 bases). Germline CDR1 SGHRS, CDR2 YFSETQ. The CDR3 sequence is 14 residues long. With 6 bases removed from V and 1 base from J, the gap between germline ends came to 13 bases. The CDR3 coding sequence is TGCGCCAGCACCCCTGGGACGGCGAACACTGAAGCTTTCTTT. Translated, it gives CASTPGTANTEAFF.

The chain links TRBV11-3 to TRBJ1-4; weak D call: TRBD1 (6 bases). The CDR3 has 16 residues. Germline loops: CDR1 SGHNT, CDR2 YENEEA. Trimming removed 5 bases from V and 0 bases from J, with 13 bases in between. DNA of the CDR3: TGTGCCAGCAGCCCTCGACAGGTATCAACTAATGAAAAACTGTTTTTT. It specifies CASSPRQVSTNEKLFF.

The chain is built from TRBV2 and TRBJ1-2; D is perhaps TRBD1 (5 bases). The V end lost 4 bases, the J end lost 1 base, and 13 bases lay between the germline ends. The length of the CDR3 is 15 residues. Germline loops: CDR1 SNHLY, CDR2 FYNNEI. DNA for the CDR3: TGTGCCAGCAGTGTTGACCGGGGCGGTAACTATGGCTACACCTTC. Its protein product is CASSVDRGGNYGYTF. Supplemented by reference TRBV2 and TRBJ1-2, the full variable domain reads EPEVTQTPSHQVTQMGQEVILRCVPISNHLYFYWYRQILGQKVEFLVSFYNNEISEKSEIFDDQFSVERPDGSNFTLKIRSTKLEDSAMYFCASSVDRGGNYGYTFGSGTRLTVV.

The V gene is TRBV5-4, the J gene TRBJ2-5, with a tentative D call TRBD1 (7 bases). The V end lost 4 bases, the J end lost 5 bases, and 24 bases lay between the germline ends. The CDR3 extends over 17 amino acids. CDR1 and CDR2 from the germline V gene are SGHNT and YYREEE (reference sequence). The CDR3 sequence is CASSATGAGTPRETQYF. Here the CDR3 DNA reads TGTGCCAGCAGCGCAACAGGGGCCGGGACTCCCCGGGAGACCCAGTACTTC.

The chain couples TRBV11-2 to TRBJ2-5; D not resolved. Trimming took off 4 bases at V and 3 bases at J, with 15 bases between the two ends. Germline-derived CDR1 and CDR2 are SGHAT and FQNNGV. The CDR3 consists of 15 residues. In DNA, the CDR3 is TGTGCCAGCAGCTCCCGTTGGGGAAACAAAGAGACCCAGTACTTC. Residues: CASSSRWGNKETQYF.

This clone occurred once. DNA for the CDR3: TGCGCCAGCAGCTTGGTACAGAACTATGGCTACACCTTC. Translated, it gives CASSLVQNYGYTF. The chain carries TRBV5-1 and TRBJ1-2, with unresolved D. Trimming cost V 0 bases and J 2 bases, with 5 bases left between them. This CDR3 is built from 13 residues. CDR1 is SGHRS, CDR2 YFSETQ, per germline.

Only one count was recorded for this clone. J is TRBJ2-5 and V is TRBV7-2; 9 nucleotides align to TRBD1. This CDR3 comprises 15 residues. Trimming removed 1 base from V and 5 bases from J; junction bases left unmatched: 5. Germline V lookup: CDR1 SGHTA, CDR2 FQGNSA. CDR3 loop: CASSLVGTGRETQYF. The CDR3 nucleotides read TGTGCCAGCAGCTTAGTTGGGACAGGGCGGGAGACCCAGTACTTC. The complete variable domain, with remaining parts taken from reference TRBV7-2 and TRBJ2-5, reads GAGVSQSPSNKVTEKGKDVELRCDPISGHTALYWYRQSLGQGLEFLIYFQGNSAPDKSGLPSDRFSAERTGGSVSTLTIQRTQQEDSAVYLCASSLVGTGRETQYFGPGTRLLVL.

CDR3 sequence reads: CASSKEGEQFF. Here the CDR3 DNA reads TGTGCCAGCAGCAAAGAGGGTGAGCAGTTCTTC. V is TRBV21-1 and J is TRBJ2-1. TRBV21-1 is listed as a pseudogene. The CDR3 contains 11 residues.

The chain recombines TRBV6-5 with TRBJ2-5, with a tentative D call TRBD1 (6 bases). Germline CDR1 is MNHEY and CDR2 is SVGAGI. Trimming shortened V by 5 bases and J by 5 bases, and 12 bases separated the two germline ends. This CDR3 is built from 13 residues. CDR3 bases: TGTGCCAGCAGTCAACAGGGAAGGGAGACCCAGTACTTC. It translates to CASSQQGRETQYF.

The chain uses TRBV7-9 and TRBJ2-3; D unclear. CDR1 and CDR2 (germline): SEHNR, FQNEAQ (reference sequence). Trimming took 2 bases from V and 0 from J, leaving 9 bases between them. There are 15 residues in the CDR3. The CDR3 nucleotides read TGTGCCAGCAGCTTAATGCGACAAAGCACAGATACGCAGTATTTT. Translated: CASSLMRQSTDTQYF.

The V call is TRBV29-1, the J call TRBJ2-3; no clear D gene. CDR1 SQVTM and CDR2 ANQGSEA come from the germline V gene. Deletions cut 6 bases from V and 4 bases from J, with 17 bases between. This CDR3 has 14 amino acids. CDR3 loop: CSVVGITVADTQYF. The CDR3 DNA reads as TGCAGCGTAGTAGGAATCACCGTCGCAGATACGCAGTATTTT.

The count of this clone is one. This chain connects TRBV15 to TRBJ1-3; D unclear. Germline V gene data show CDR1 as LNHNV and CDR2 as YYDKDF (reference sequence). The CDR3 contains 18 residues. Trimming removed 0 bases at V and 0 bases at J, with 15 bases between. The CDR3: CATSRDTSAGISGNTIYF. For the CDR3, the DNA is TGTGCCACCAGCAGAGATACGTCAGCCGGGATCTCTGGAAACACCATATATTTT.

This chain connects TRBV5-4 to TRBJ2-3; D unclear. The CDR3 totals 12 residues. V shed 0 bases and J shed 2 bases, with 1 base lying between them. The germline CDR1 and CDR2 sequences are SGHNT and YYREEE (reference sequence). The CDR3, as DNA: TGTGCCAGCAGCTTGGCCACAGATACGCAGTATTTT. Protein: CASSLATDTQYF.

The V and J genes are TRBV27 and TRBJ2-1, with D possibly matching TRBD2 (6 bases). Germline V CDR1 and CDR2: MNHEY, SMNVEV (reference sequence). The CDR3 extends over 13 amino acids. V was shortened by 3 bases and J by 9 bases, with 12 bases between the two germline ends. DNA for the CDR3: TGTGCCAGCAGTTTTTTGGCGGGGCGTGAGCAGTTCTTC. As protein: CASSFLAGREQFF.

The chain carries TRBV28 and TRBJ2-3; D possibly corresponds to TRBD1 (6 bases). Germline loops: CDR1 MDHEN, CDR2 SYDVKM. This CDR3 comprises 17 residues. V was shortened by 6 bases and J by 2 bases, with 21 bases between the two germline ends. In nucleotides, the CDR3 is TGTGCCAGCAGGTATCACAGGGCAGGGGTCAACACAGATACGCAGTATTTT. Translated: CASRYHRAGVNTDTQYF.

This sequence joins TRBV5-5 and TRBJ2-5; 9 bases align to TRBD2. The CDR3 totals 15 residues. Germline V gene lookup returns CDR1 SGHKS and CDR2 YYEKEE (reference sequence). Trimming removed 5 bases from V and 1 base from J; junction bases left unmatched: 6. The CDR3, as DNA: TGTGCCAGCAGGTCGCTAGCGGGGTTCCAAGAGACCCAGTACTTC. Its translation is CASRSLAGFQETQYF.

This chain uses TRBV4-3 with TRBJ2-3, with D unresolved. The germline CDR1 and CDR2 sequences are LGHNA and YSLEER. Trimming stripped 0 bases from V and 2 bases from J, with 6 bases between. This CDR3 comprises 14 residues. The CDR3 coding sequence is TGCGCCAGCAGCCAAGAATACTCCACAGATACGCAGTATTTT. This sequence encodes CASSQEYSTDTQYF.

This rearrangement joins TRBV7-2 to TRBJ2-1, with 12 bases lining up with TRBD2. Trimming cost V 5 bases and J 5 bases; bases outside gene matches: 4. The CDR3 length is 15 residues. The V gene's germline CDR1 is SGHTA and CDR2 FQGNSA. The CDR3 here is CASSMTSGGHNEQFF. CDR3 coding DNA: TGTGCCAGCAGCATGACTAGCGGGGGACACAATGAGCAGTTCTTC.

The gene calls are TRBV21-1 and TRBJ1-1; the tabulated D call, TRBD1, remains unverified against the DNA. TRBV21-1 constitutes a pseudogene. This CDR3 region has 15 residues. The CDR3 spells CASRQGPFMNTEAFF. CDR3 nucleotide sequence: TGTGCCAGCAGACAGGGCCCTTTTATGAACACTGAAGCTTTCTTT.

The chain carries TRBV18 and TRBJ2-7; TRBD2 might be the D (5 bases). Deletions cut 0 bases from V and 4 bases from J, with 13 bases between. This CDR3 region has 15 residues. Germline loops: CDR1 KGHSH, CDR2 LQKENI. Here the CDR3 DNA reads TGTGCCAGCTCACCACCCTCACGTTCGGGATACGAGCAGTACTTC. It specifies CASSPPSRSGYEQYF.

This clone was seen a handful of times. This rearrangement joins TRBV4-1 to TRBJ2-1; D is perhaps TRBD2 (6 bases). CDR3 length equals 14 residues. Trimming shortened V by 0 bases and J by 3 bases, and 6 bases separated the two germline ends. Germline V gene lookup returns CDR1 MGHRA and CDR2 YSYEKL. CDR3 amino acids: CASSQETSYNEQFF. CDR3 nucleotide sequence: TGCGCCAGCAGCCAAGAGACTAGCTACAATGAGCAGTTCTTC.